The T cell receptor (beta chain) described here comes from a study of blood T cell repertoires in COVID-19. About the study: The study drew acute and convalescent COVID-19 samples from the United States, Italy and Spain. PBMCs, B-cell-depleted T cells, or T cells provided the cDNA or gDNA that made up the material.

Original processing methods: Scientists estimated how many nucleated cells there were by amplifying reference gene primers. Assay: immunoSEQ multiplex PCR; the TCRdb copy retains only in-frame clones and omits some. V and J calls and clone size are as listed in that table; D and trimming were resolved from the DNA. This table holds roughly 300,000 clones, 87% found once. Germline CDR1 is KGHSH and CDR2 is LQKENI. The CDR3 totals 17 residues. V trimming: 5 bases; J trimming: 0 bases; junction bases outside the gene matches: 9. Sequenced: peripheral blood. This rearrangement joins TRBV18 to TRBJ1-4, with 7 bases fitting TRBD1. This clonotype was sampled from a woman aged 45-65 years who had recovered from COVID-19. The CDR3 DNA sequence: TGTGCCAGCTCAGACAGGGAGAGGATGTCAACTAATGAAAAACTGTTTTTT. Amino acid sequence: CASSDRERMSTNEKLFF.